This entry features one TCR beta chain sequence. Its antigen is undetermined. This CDR3 is built from 16 residues. The V and J ends lost 1 base and 6 bases respectively, with 18 bases between them. Germline values: CDR1 SEHNR, CDR2 FQNEAQ (reference sequence). This sample is drawn from a study of shared clonotypes between healthy human individuals. Background on the study: The donors, a couple of women and three men, were aged 18 to 49. General study findings and limits: Larger richness was generally estimated for naive than memory subsets.

Some clones are missing from TCRdb's copy, which holds only in-frame ones; the method was immunoSEQ multiplex PCR. The sample holds a few million clones, approximately 94% seen once. This sequence originates from a man aged 18 to 29 in good health. Material for sequencing was naive CD4+ T cells sorted from blood. Subset reported: CD45RA+ positively selected. The genes are TRBV7-9 and TRBJ1-1; D call uncertain. CDR3 coding DNA: TGTGCCAGCAGCTTAGGTTTTACTCCTGGGAGTGCTGAAGCTTTCTTT. This sequence encodes CASSLGFTPGSAEAFF.